A selection of T cell receptor beta chains follows, all from one sample in a study of beta chain features in type 1 diabetes. Produced via immunoSEQ multiplex PCR; TCRdb's table is partial and in-frame only. The table includes 310,000 or so clones, 7% to 9% detected once. Sequences were obtained from central memory CD4+ T cells from blood. The receptors come from a woman between 18 and 30 years old in good health. The CDR3 runs from the conserved cysteine through the conserved F or W. D genes are given only for firm matches. Clone size is stated in some rows and not others, as once, few, many or a class when expanded.

NA	TRBV13	TRBD2	17	TRBJ2-3	CASSGGLAGGSTDTQYF	TGTGCCAGCAGCGGAGGACTAGCGGGAGGGTCCACAGATACGCAGTATTTT
NA	TRBV4-3	NA	15	TRBJ2-1	CASSFGGSSYNEQFF	TGCGCCAGCAGCTTCGGGGGTAGCTCCTACAATGAGCAGTTCTTC
NA	TRBV7-3	TRBD2	16	TRBJ2-1	CASSRTSGSSYNEQFF	TGTGCCAGCAGCAGGACTAGCGGGAGCTCCTACAATGAGCAGTTCTTC
NA	TRBV11-1	NA	13	TRBJ2-7	CASSATGFYEQYF	TGTGCCAGCAGCGCCACAGGATTCTACGAGCAGTACTTC
NA	TRBV28	NA	15	TRBJ2-3	CASSYSGAEGDTQYF	TGTGCCAGCAGTTATTCAGGGGCCGAAGGAGATACGCAGTATTTT
NA	TRBV2	NA	13	TRBJ2-3	CASKKGSTDTQYF	TGTGCCAGCAAAAAGGGCTCCACAGATACGCAGTATTTT
NA	TRBV9	TRBD2	17	TRBJ2-5	CASSVGLAGGGQETQYF	TGTGCCAGCAGCGTGGGACTAGCGGGAGGAGGGCAAGAGACCCAGTACTTC
once	TRBV5-1	NA	14	TRBJ2-2	CASSGGALSGELFF	TGCGCCAGCAGCGGCGGGGCCCTTTCCGGGGAGCTGTTTTTT
few	TRBV29-1	NA	14	TRBJ2-1	CSVEGAVLGNEQFF	TGCAGCGTTGAGGGAGCGGTCCTCGGGAATGAGCAGTTCTTC
NA	TRBV5-6	TRBD1	16	TRBJ2-7	CASSLVGTGSSYEQYF	TGTGCCAGCAGCTTGGTAGGGACAGGGAGCTCCTACGAGCAGTACTTC
NA	TRBV2	NA	18	TRBJ2-6	CASKRLMYESSGANVLTF	TGTGCCAGCAAGCGCCTTATGTACGAATCGTCCGGGGCCAACGTCCTGACTTTC
NA	TRBV27	TRBD1	16	TRBJ1-5	CASRPGGGYTNQPQHF	TGTGCCAGCCGTCCAGGGGGCGGGTATACCAATCAGCCCCAGCATTTT
many	TRBV4-3	NA	15	TRBJ1-5	CASSQDSGNNQPQHF	TGCGCCAGCAGCCAAGATTCAGGGAACAATCAGCCCCAGCATTTT
few	TRBV28	NA	17	TRBJ2-5	CASSNEPGRVGQETQYF	TGTGCCAGCAGTAACGAACCCGGGAGAGTCGGTCAAGAGACCCAGTACTTC
NA	TRBV28	NA	11	TRBJ2-1	CASRDPVEQFF	TGTGCCAGCAGAGATCCTGTAGAGCAGTTCTTC
NA	TRBV5-1	NA	14	TRBJ2-7	CASSLGLYLYEQYF	TGCGCCAGCAGCTTAGGTCTATACCTCTACGAGCAGTACTTC
few	TRBV29-1	NA	14	TRBJ1-2	CSVEGRGRGYGYTF	TGCAGCGTTGAGGGCAGGGGTCGAGGGTATGGCTACACCTTC
few	TRBV11-3	TRBD2	16	TRBJ2-1	CASSLGQQGLANEQFF	TGTGCCAGCAGCTTAGGTCAACAAGGACTAGCCAATGAGCAGTTCTTC
NA	TRBV27	TRBD2	14	TRBJ2-2	CASSSRLAGQELFF	TGTGCCAGCAGTTCCCGACTAGCGGGCCAGGAGCTGTTTTTT
NA	TRBV5-1	TRBD1	15	TRBJ1-2	CASSSTSPGGSRYTF	TGCGCCAGCAGCTCTACGAGTCCAGGGGGCAGCCGCTACACCTTC
few	TRBV7-3	NA	15	TRBJ2-1	CASSFRAASYNEQFF	TGTGCCAGCAGCTTTCGAGCGGCCTCCTACAATGAGCAGTTCTTC
few	TRBV7-2	NA	16	TRBJ2-1	CASSFKTSGWDNEQFF	TGTGCCAGCAGCTTCAAAACTAGTGGATGGGACAATGAGCAGTTCTTC
many	TRBV28	TRBD2	15	TRBJ2-1	CASGRASGGNNEQFF	TGTGCCAGCGGGAGGGCTAGCGGAGGCAACAATGAGCAGTTCTTC
NA	TRBV4-1	NA	14	TRBJ1-5	CASSPHYSNQPQHF	TGCGCCAGCAGCCCGCATTATAGCAATCAGCCCCAGCATTTT
NA	TRBV7-2	NA	14	TRBJ2-6	CASTLGGGANVLTF	TGTGCCAGCACCCTTGGCGGTGGGGCCAACGTCCTGACTTTC
many	TRBV28	NA	14	TRBJ2-7	CASSLVQSSYEQYF	TGTGCCAGCAGTTTAGTTCAGAGCTCCTACGAGCAGTACTTC
few	TRBV7-2	NA	15	TRBJ2-7	CASSLSWSREYEQYF	TGTGCCAGCAGCTTAAGCTGGTCGAGGGAGTACGAGCAGTACTTC
many	TRBV7-2	NA	13	TRBJ2-5	CASSPSWGETQYF	TGTGCCAGCAGCCCTAGTTGGGGAGAGACCCAGTACTTC
NA	TRBV4-1	TRBD1	16	TRBJ2-1	CASSRRTGQPHNEQFF	TGCGCCAGCAGCCGGCGGACAGGCCAACCCCACAATGAGCAGTTCTTC
NA	TRBV1	NA	17	TRBJ2-7	CTSSQVLAGGRNYEQYF	TGCACCAGCAGCCAAGTTCTAGCGGGAGGGCGAAACTACGAGCAGTACTTC
NA	TRBV7-2	NA	15	TRBJ2-5	CASTNQGREKETQYF	TGTGCCAGCACCAACCAGGGACGAGAGAAAGAGACCCAGTACTTC
NA	TRBV7-2	TRBD1	14	TRBJ2-3	CASNVQGNTDTQYF	TGTGCCAGCAACGTACAGGGGAACACAGATACGCAGTATTTT
few	TRBV28	NA	11	TRBJ2-7	CASTSNYEQYF	TGTGCCAGCACCTCGAACTATGAGCAGTACTTC
NA	TRBV11-2	TRBD2	15	TRBJ2-5	CASSGGGAGGETQYF	TGTGCCAGCAGCGGCGGGGGAGCGGGAGGGGAGACCCAGTACTTC
few	TRBV4-3	TRBD1	14	TRBJ1-2	CASSPADREGGYTF	TGCGCCAGCAGCCCCGCTGACAGGGAGGGTGGCTACACCTTC
many	TRBV19	NA	15	TRBJ2-5	CASSPGTSYRETQYF	TGTGCCAGTAGTCCCGGGACATCTTATCGGGAGACCCAGTACTTC
many	TRBV10-3	TRBD2	17	TRBJ2-1	CAISEASGLAGYNEQFF	TGTGCCATCAGTGAGGCTAGCGGGCTGGCGGGCTACAATGAGCAGTTCTTC
NA	TRBV4-2	NA	14	TRBJ2-7	CASSQPDRTYEQYF	TGTGCCAGCAGCCAACCAGACCGAACCTACGAGCAGTACTTC
few	TRBV7-9	NA	15	TRBJ2-2	CASSYRALGTGELFF	TGTGCCAGCAGTTACCGGGCGCTGGGCACCGGGGAGCTGTTTTTT
few	TRBV28	NA	13	TRBJ2-5	CASRAARGATQYF	TGTGCCAGCAGGGCGGCAAGGGGCGCGACCCAGTACTTC
few	TRBV10-3	TRBD1	14	TRBJ2-7	CAISGDRGFVEQYF	TGTGCCATCAGTGGGGACAGGGGTTTTGTCGAGCAGTACTTC
NA	TRBV5-1	NA	14	TRBJ1-5	CASSLEGGDQPQHF	TGCGCCAGCAGCTTGGAGGGTGGGGATCAGCCCCAGCATTTT
many	TRBV11-2	NA	12	TRBJ2-2	CASSSNTGELFF	TGTGCCAGCAGCTCGAACACCGGGGAGCTGTTTTTT
NA	TRBV7-2	NA	13	TRBJ2-5	CASSPRHGETQYF	TGTGCCAGCAGCCCGCGGCACGGAGAGACCCAGTACTTC
few	TRBV6-1	NA	14	TRBJ2-1	CASSDGWNYNEQFF	TGTGCCAGCAGTGATGGGTGGAACTACAATGAGCAGTTCTTC
NA	TRBV7-9	NA	14	TRBJ1-5	CASSFDNAYQPQHF	TGTGCCAGCAGCTTCGATAACGCCTATCAGCCCCAGCATTTT
few	TRBV28	NA	13	TRBJ2-3	CASSFSGSHTQYF	TGTGCCAGCAGTTTCTCGGGATCGCATACGCAGTATTTT
few	TRBV5-1	TRBD2	15	TRBJ2-7	CASSARSGRAVEQYF	TGCGCCAGCAGCGCACGTAGCGGGAGGGCTGTCGAGCAGTACTTC
NA	TRBV5-4	NA	12	TRBJ2-1	CASSFLNNEQFF	TGTGCCAGCAGTTTCTTGAACAATGAGCAGTTCTTC
few	TRBV11-1	TRBD2	15	TRBJ2-3	CASTRKREDTDTQYF	TGTGCCAGCACAAGAAAGCGGGAGGACACAGATACGCAGTATTTT